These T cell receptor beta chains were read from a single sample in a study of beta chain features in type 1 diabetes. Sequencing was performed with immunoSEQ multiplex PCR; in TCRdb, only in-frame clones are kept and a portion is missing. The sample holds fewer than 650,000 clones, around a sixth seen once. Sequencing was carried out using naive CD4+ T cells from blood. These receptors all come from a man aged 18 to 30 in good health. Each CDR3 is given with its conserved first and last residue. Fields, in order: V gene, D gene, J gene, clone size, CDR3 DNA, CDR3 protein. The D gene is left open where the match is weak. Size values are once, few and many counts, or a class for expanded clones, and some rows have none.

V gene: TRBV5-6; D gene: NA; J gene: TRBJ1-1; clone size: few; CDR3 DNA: TGTGCCAGCAGCAAGGGACGAGGGGCCACTGAAGCTTTCTTT; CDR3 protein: CASSKGRGATEAFF
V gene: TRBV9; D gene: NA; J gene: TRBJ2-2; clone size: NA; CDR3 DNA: TGTGCCAGCAGAGCCCGCAGGGGCACCGGGGAGCCGTTTTTT; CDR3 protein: CASRARRGTGEPFF
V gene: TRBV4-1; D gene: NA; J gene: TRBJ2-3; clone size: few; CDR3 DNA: TGCGCCAGCAGCCAACTGGTGGGGGCCCAGAGGAGCACAGATACGCAGTATTTT; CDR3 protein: CASSQLVGAQRSTDTQYF
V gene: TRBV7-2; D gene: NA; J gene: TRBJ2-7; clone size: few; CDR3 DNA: TGTGCCAGCAGCTTCCTCCAGGGACTGCACGAGCAGTACTTC; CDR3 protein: CASSFLQGLHEQYF
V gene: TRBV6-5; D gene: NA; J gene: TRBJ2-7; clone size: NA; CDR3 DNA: TGTGCCAGCAGTTCTAGGGGGGGCGCATGGTACGAGCAGTACTTC; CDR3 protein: CASSSRGGAWYEQYF
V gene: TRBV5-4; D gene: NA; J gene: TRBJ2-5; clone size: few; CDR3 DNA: TGTGCCAGCAGCTTGCGGGTTAAGCGGAAGTACCAAGAGACCCAGTACTTC; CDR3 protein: CASSLRVKRKYQETQYF
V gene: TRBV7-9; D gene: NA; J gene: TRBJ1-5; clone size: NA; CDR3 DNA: TGTGCCAGCAGCTTATATGGGGGTCAGCCCCAGCATTTT; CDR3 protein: CASSLYGGQPQHF
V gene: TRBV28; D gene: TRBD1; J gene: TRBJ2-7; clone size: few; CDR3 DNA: TGTGCCAGCAGGCCACGGGACAGGGGGCAGGTGGAGCAGTACTTC; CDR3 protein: CASRPRDRGQVEQYF
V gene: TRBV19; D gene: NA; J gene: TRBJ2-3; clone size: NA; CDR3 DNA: TGTGCCAGTAGTATTCGGCTATTCACAGATACGCAGTATTTT; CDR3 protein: CASSIRLFTDTQYF
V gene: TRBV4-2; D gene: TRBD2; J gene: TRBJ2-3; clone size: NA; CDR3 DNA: TGTGCCAGCAGCCAATACGTCTCTAGCGGCGACACAGATACGCAGTATTTT; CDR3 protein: CASSQYVSSGDTDTQYF
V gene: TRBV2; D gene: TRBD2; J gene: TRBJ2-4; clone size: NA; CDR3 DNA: TGTGCCAGCATGGAACTAGCGGGAGTCCTTTGGGCCAAAAACATTCAGTACTTC; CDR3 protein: CASMELAGVLWAKNIQYF
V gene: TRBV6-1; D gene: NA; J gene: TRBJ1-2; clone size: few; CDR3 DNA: TGTGCCAGCAGTGAAGACAGCAATTATGGCTACACCTTC; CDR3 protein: CASSEDSNYGYTF
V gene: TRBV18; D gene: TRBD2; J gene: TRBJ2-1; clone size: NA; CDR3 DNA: TGTGCCAGCTCACCACCGGATACTAGCGGGGGGGGCGAGCAGTTCTTC; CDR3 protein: CASSPPDTSGGGEQFF
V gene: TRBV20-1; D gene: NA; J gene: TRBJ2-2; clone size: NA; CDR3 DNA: TGCAGTGCTAGATCCCCCGGGGAGCTGTTTTTT; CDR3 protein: CSARSPGELFF
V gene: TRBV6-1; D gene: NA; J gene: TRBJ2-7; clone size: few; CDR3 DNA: TGTGCCAGCGGTGCAGGGACCTACGAGCAGTACTTC; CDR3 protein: CASGAGTYEQYF
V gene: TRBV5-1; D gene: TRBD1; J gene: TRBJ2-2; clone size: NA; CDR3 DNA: TGCGCCAGCAGCTTGGCAGGGACAGGGTACACCGGGGAGCTGTTTTTT; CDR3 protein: CASSLAGTGYTGELFF
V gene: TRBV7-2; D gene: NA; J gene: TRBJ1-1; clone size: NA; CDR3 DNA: TGTGCCAGCAGCCGTGCTTCGGGGTTAATAACTGAAGCTTTCTTT; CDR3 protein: CASSRASGLITEAFF
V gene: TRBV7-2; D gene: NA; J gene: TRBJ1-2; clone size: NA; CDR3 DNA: TGTGCCAGCAGCTTAAGGCAGGTACCTAACTATGGCTACACCTTC; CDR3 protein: CASSLRQVPNYGYTF
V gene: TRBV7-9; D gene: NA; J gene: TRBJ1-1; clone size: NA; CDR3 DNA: TGTGCCAGCAGCAGCTGGGCCCCTGAAGCTTTCTTT; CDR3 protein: CASSSWAPEAFF
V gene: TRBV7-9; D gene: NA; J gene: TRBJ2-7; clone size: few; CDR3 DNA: TGTGCCAGCAGCCGCGCCTACGAGCAGTACTTC; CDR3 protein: CASSRAYEQYF
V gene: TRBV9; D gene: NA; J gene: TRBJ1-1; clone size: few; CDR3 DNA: TGTGCCAGCAGCGTAGAACCGGGACACATAGAAGCTTTCTTT; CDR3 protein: CASSVEPGHIEAFF
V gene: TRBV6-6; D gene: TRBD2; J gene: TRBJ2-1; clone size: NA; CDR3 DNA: TGTGCCAGCAGTTACGGCGGGGGACGTCAGGATGAGCAGTTCTTC; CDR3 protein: CASSYGGGRQDEQFF
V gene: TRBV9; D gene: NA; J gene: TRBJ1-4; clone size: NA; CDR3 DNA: TGTGCCAGCAGCGCCCCGGGGGCGTGGGAAAAACTGTTTTTT; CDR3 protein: CASSAPGAWEKLFF
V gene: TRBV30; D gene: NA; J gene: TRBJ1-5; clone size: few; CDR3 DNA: TGTGCCTGGAGTGCACGGACCGAGCCCCAGCATTTT; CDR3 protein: CAWSARTEPQHF
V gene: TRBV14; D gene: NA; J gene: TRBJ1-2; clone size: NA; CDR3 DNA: TGTGCCAGTCGTTATTCAGGGAAGGTGGACTATGGCTACACCTTC; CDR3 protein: CASRYSGKVDYGYTF
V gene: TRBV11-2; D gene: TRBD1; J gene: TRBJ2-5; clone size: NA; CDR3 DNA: TGTGCCAGCAGCTTAGGATACAGGGGAGTGCTAGAGACCCAGTACTTC; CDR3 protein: CASSLGYRGVLETQYF
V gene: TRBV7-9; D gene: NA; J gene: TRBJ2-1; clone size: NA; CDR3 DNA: TGTGCCAGCAGCCTATCTCCGGGACTGACCTACAATGAGCAGTTCTTC; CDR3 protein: CASSLSPGLTYNEQFF
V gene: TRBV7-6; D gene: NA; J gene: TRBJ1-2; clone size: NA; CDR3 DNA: TGTGCCAGCAGCTTCGACAAGAACTATGGCTACACCTTC; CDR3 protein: CASSFDKNYGYTF
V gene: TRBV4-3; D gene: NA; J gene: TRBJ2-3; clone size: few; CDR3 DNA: TGCGCCAGCAGCCTAATACTAGCCGATAGCACAGATACGCAGTATTTT; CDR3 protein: CASSLILADSTDTQYF